This paragraph reports one T cell receptor beta chain. The antigen remains undetermined. These data come from a study of early T cells in non-severe SARS-CoV-2 infection. Across the study: RNA in bulk from unsorted whole blood was sequenced, and chains were unpaired.

Notes on the study in general: Sequences matched to VDJdb favored anti-spike CD8 responses, while private and CD4 specificities were missed.

The germline CDR1 and CDR2 sequences are ENHRY and SYGVKD. V was clipped by 5 bases and J by 4 bases; unmatched bases: 11. The CDR3 consists of 15 residues. The protocol attached unique molecular identifiers to individual cDNA molecules. TCRdb processed the 5' RACE reads anew with MiXCR; each CDR3 protein has one entry. Of around 53,000 distinct CDR3 sequences listed, about 12% are singletons. Sequencing was performed on whole blood. The clonotype originates from an adult who was a healthcare worker with PCR-confirmed SARS-CoV-2 infection or an uninfected control (not recorded which). The chain uses TRBV10-3 and TRBJ2-7, with 7 bases identical to TRBD2. The CDR3 sequence is CAISPMGRGSYEQYF. The CDR3 coding sequence is TGTGCCATCAGTCCGATGGGGAGGGGATCGTACGAGCAGTACTTC.